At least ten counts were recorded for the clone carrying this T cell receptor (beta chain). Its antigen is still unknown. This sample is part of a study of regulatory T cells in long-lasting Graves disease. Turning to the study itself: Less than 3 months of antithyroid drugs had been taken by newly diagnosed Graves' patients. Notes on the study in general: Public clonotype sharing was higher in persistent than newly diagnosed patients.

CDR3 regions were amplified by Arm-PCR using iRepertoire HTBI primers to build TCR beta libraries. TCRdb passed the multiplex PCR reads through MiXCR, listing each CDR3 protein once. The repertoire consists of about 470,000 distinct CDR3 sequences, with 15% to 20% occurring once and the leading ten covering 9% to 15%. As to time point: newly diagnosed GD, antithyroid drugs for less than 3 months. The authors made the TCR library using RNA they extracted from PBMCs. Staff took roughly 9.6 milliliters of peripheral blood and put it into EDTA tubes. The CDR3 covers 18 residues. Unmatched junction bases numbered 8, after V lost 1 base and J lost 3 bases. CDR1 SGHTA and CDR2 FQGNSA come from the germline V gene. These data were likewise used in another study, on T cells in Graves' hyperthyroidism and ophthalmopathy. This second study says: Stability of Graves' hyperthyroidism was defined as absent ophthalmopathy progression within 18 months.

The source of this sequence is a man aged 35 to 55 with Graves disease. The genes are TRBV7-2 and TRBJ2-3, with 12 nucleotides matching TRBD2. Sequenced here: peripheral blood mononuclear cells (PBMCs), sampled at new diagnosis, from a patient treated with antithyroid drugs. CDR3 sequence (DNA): TGTGCCAGCAGCTTAGGAGATCTAGCGGGAGGGCCGACAGATACGCAGTATTTT. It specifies CASSLGDLAGGPTDTQYF.